What follows are 17 T cell receptor beta chains derived from one specimen sequenced in a study of shared clonotypes between healthy human individuals. Some clones are missing from TCRdb's copy, which holds only in-frame ones; the method was immunoSEQ multiplex PCR. Here the sample spans 2.5 million or so clones, around 94% being singletons. The sequencing input was naive CD4+ T cells sorted from blood. Subset here: CD45RA+ positively selected. These receptors all stem from a man between 18 and 29 years old in good health.

For this clone: Distinct nucleotide sequences in the sample also encode this CDR3. This chain joins TRBV2 and TRBJ2-5; tentatively, D is TRBD2 (5 bases). Trimming stripped 9 bases from V and 5 bases from J, with 7 bases between. Germline V gene sequence: CDR1 SNHLY, CDR2 FYNNEI. The CDR3 extends over 10 amino acids. CDR3: CASSEETQYF. CDR3 DNA sequence: TGTGCCAGTAGCGAGGAGACCCAGTACTTC. The variable domain in full, with the rest retrieved from reference TRBV2 and TRBJ2-5, is EPEVTQTPSHQVTQMGQEVILRCVPISNHLYFYWYRQILGQKVEFLVSFYNNEISEKSEIFDDQFSVERPDGSNFTLKIRSTKLEDSAMYFCASSEETQYFGPGTRLLVL.

DNA for the CDR3: TGTGCCAGCAGCCAAACTTTGACTAGCACAGATACGCAGTATTTT. It translates to CASSQTLTSTDTQYF. This rearrangement joins TRBV6-5 to TRBJ2-3, with D hard to call. This CDR3 comprises 15 residues. Trimming removed 6 bases from V and 0 bases from J, with 13 bases in between. The germline V gene has CDR1 MNHEY and CDR2 SVGAGI.

This sequence joins TRBV10-2 and TRBJ2-5, with TRBD1 matching over 12 bases. With 2 bases clipped from V and 5 bases from J, the junction kept 6 bases outside the gene matches. The germline gives CDR1 WSHSY, CDR2 SAAADI. The CDR3 runs 16 residues. This chain's CDR3 is CASSEAGTGGRETQYF. CDR3 nucleotide sequence: TGCGCCAGCAGTGAGGCCGGGACAGGGGGCCGCGAGACCCAGTACTTC.

This chain links TRBV7-2 with TRBJ2-1; 9 bases fit TRBD1. J gave up 1 base and V 6 bases, and 7 bases lay outside the gene matches. Germline lookup yields CDR1 SGHTA and CDR2 FQGNSA. The CDR3 sequence is 16 residues long. The CDR3, as DNA: TGTGCCAGCAGAACAACCGGGACAGGGTCCTACAATGAGCAGTTCTTC. It yields the protein CASRTTGTGSYNEQFF.

The V call is TRBV7-2, the J call TRBJ1-5; 7 positions match TRBD1. Per germline, CDR1 SGHTA and CDR2 FQGNSA. CDR3 size: 15 residues. J gave up 5 bases and V 2 bases, and 6 bases lay outside the gene matches. CDR3 protein: CASSLHGTEYQPQHF. Written as DNA, the CDR3 is TGTGCCAGCAGCTTACACGGGACAGAATATCAGCCCCAGCATTTT.

The rearrangement uses TRBV19 and TRBJ2-3, with D perhaps matching TRBD2 (6 bases). Germline loops: CDR1 LNHDA, CDR2 SQIVND (reference sequence). This CDR3 region has 14 residues. The germline V and J ends were trimmed by 6 bases and 2 bases, with 12 bases remaining between them. CDR3 in DNA: TGTGCCAGTAGGGAGGGGAGTTTCACAGATACGCAGTATTTT. Translation gives CASREGSFTDTQYF. Complete variable domain (other parts from reference TRBV19 and TRBJ2-3): DGGITQSPKYLFRKEGQNVTLSCEQNLNHDAMYWYRQDPGQGLRLIYYSQIVNDFQKGDIAEGYSVSREKKESFPLTVTSAQKNPTAFYLCASREGSFTDTQYFGPGTRLTVL.

The gene calls are TRBV2 and TRBJ2-2, with D perhaps given as TRBD1 or TRBD2 (5 bases each). Germline values: CDR1 SNHLY, CDR2 FYNNEI. V shed 4 bases and J shed 3 bases, with 9 bases lying between them. This CDR3 spans 14 amino acids. The CDR3 is CASSVLGDTGELFF. As DNA, the CDR3 is TGTGCCAGCAGTGTATTGGGGGACACCGGGGAGCTGTTTTTT.

The CDR3 protein is CASSESTGRGEAFF. The DNA of the CDR3 is TGTGCCAGCAGTGAATCGACAGGGAGGGGAGAAGCTTTCTTT. The chain recombines TRBV6-1 with TRBJ1-1, with 7 bases that match TRBD1. The CDR3 spans 14 residues. Germline lookup yields CDR1 MNHNS and CDR2 SASEGT. Germline trimming cut 2 bases from V and 8 bases from J; bases unmatched to any gene: 8.

J is TRBJ2-7 and V is TRBV6-1; 8 nucleotides align to TRBD2. Germline trimming cut 8 bases from V and 1 base from J; bases unmatched to any gene: 4. The CDR3 consists of 13 residues. CDR1 and CDR2 (germline): MNHNS, SASEGT. CDR3 bases: TGTGCCAGCGGGACTAGATTGTCCTACGAGCAGTACTTC. It translates to CASGTRLSYEQYF.

The genes are TRBV5-1 and TRBJ2-3, with TRBD2 identical over 11 bases. The trim removed 0 bases at V and 2 bases at J, leaving 8 bases unmatched. Germline-derived CDR1 and CDR2 are SGHRS and YFSETQ. The CDR3 consists of 18 residues. CDR3 coding DNA: TGCGCCAGCAGCTTGGAAGTAGCGGGAGGGATAAACACAGATACGCAGTATTTT. It encodes CASSLEVAGGINTDTQYF. Supplemented by reference TRBV5-1 and TRBJ2-3, the full variable domain reads KAGVTQTPRYLIKTRGQQVTLSCSPISGHRSVSWYQQTPGQGLQFLFEYFSETQRNKGNFPGRFSGRQFSNSRSEMNVSTLELGDSALYLCASSLEVAGGINTDTQYFGPGTRLTVL.

The chain has TRBV30 and TRBJ2-2, with 7 bases that match TRBD2. The CDR3 sequence is 17 residues long. V trimming: 1 base; J trimming: 6 bases; junction bases outside the gene matches: 14. Germline CDR1 is GTSNPN and CDR2 is SVGIG (reference sequence). The CDR3 loop reads CAWSAYKRGSNAGELFF. The CDR3 DNA sequence: TGTGCCTGGAGTGCCTATAAGCGGGGCAGTAACGCCGGGGAGCTGTTTTTT.

This chain connects TRBV13 to TRBJ1-2; D unresolved. Trimming removed 5 bases from V and 2 bases from J, with 12 bases in between. From germline, CDR1 is PRHDT and CDR2 FYEKMQ (reference sequence). CDR3 size: 14 residues. CDR3 nucleotide sequence: TGTGCCAGCAGCCTCATGCGTAAGAACTATGGCTACACCTTC. As protein: CASSLMRKNYGYTF.

The CDR3 here is CASSPQVGGNEKLFF. CDR3 coding DNA: TGTGCCAGCAGTCCCCAAGTGGGCGGTAATGAAAAACTGTTTTTT. This sequence joins TRBV6-6 and TRBJ1-4; D unclear. The CDR3 is 15 residues long. The V gene lost 5 bases and the J gene lost 4 bases, with 14 bases spanning the gap. The germline gives CDR1 MNHNY, CDR2 SVGAGI (reference sequence).

J is TRBJ2-5 and V is TRBV19; D possibly corresponds to TRBD2 (5 bases). The germline gives CDR1 LNHDA, CDR2 SQIVND (reference sequence). This CDR3 comprises 13 residues. The V end lost 2 bases, the J end lost 7 bases, and 11 bases lay between the germline ends. Here the CDR3 DNA reads TGTGCCAGTAGTATAAGGGCGAGCGGGACCCAGTACTTC. It codes for CASSIRASGTQYF.

The rearrangement links TRBV4-2 to TRBJ1-2; tentatively, D is TRBD1 (5 bases). Germline loops: CDR1 LGHNA, CDR2 YNFKEQ. V lost 1 base, J lost 7 bases, and 16 bases lay in between. The CDR3 has 15 residues. The CDR3 nucleotides read TGTGCCAGCAGCCAAGTGGGGTTTGGGGCAAGTGGCTACACCTTC. Protein sequence: CASSQVGFGASGYTF.

Concerning this clone: Other DNA sequences of this sample code for an identical CDR3. The chain couples TRBV6-5 to TRBJ1-1; no clear D. The CDR3 sequence is 13 residues long. Trimming shortened V by 3 bases and J by 1 base, and 6 bases separated the two germline ends. Germline values: CDR1 MNHEY, CDR2 SVGAGI. The CDR3 DNA sequence: TGTGCCAGCAGTTATGGGCGGAACACTGAAGCTTTCTTT. Translation gives CASSYGRNTEAFF.

V and J are TRBV4-1 and TRBJ2-1; a weak D match, TRBD1 (5 bases). The CDR3 length is 13 residues. Germline values: CDR1 MGHRA, CDR2 YSYEKL. V dropped 4 bases and J dropped 12 bases, with 16 bases sitting between them. The CDR3 is CASSRESLGVQFF. The CDR3 coding sequence is TGCGCCAGCAGCCGCGAATCTCTAGGGGTGCAGTTCTTC.